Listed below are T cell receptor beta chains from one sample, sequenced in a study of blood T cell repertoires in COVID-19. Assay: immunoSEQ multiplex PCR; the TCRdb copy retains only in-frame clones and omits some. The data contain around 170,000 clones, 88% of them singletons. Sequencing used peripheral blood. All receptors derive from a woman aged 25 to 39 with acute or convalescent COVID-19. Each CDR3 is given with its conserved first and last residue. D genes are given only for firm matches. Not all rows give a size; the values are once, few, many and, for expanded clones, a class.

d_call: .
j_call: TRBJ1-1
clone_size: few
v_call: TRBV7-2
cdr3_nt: TGTGCCAGCAGCCGCATAGGGGTGACTGAAGCTTTCTTT
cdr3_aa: CASSRIGVTEAFF

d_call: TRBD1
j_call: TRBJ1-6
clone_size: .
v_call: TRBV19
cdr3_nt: TGTGCCAGTTCCCGGGACAGGGAATCACCCCTCCACTTT
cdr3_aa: CASSRDRESPLHF

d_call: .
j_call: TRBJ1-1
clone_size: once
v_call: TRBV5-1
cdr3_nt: TGCGCCAGCAGGGACAGCGGGAACACTGAAGCTTTCTTT
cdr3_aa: CASRDSGNTEAFF

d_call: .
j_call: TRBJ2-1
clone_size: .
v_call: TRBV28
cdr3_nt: TGTGCCAGCAGTTCAACCGCGGGCTACAATGAGCAGTTCTTC
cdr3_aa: CASSSTAGYNEQFF

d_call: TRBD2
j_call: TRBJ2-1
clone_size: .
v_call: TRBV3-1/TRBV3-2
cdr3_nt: TGTGCCAGCAGTCCCCGGACTAGCGGGAGTTCGCAGTTCTTC
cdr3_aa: CASSPRTSGSSQFF

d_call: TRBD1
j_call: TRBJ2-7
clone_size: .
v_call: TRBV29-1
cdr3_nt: TGCAGCGTTACGGGACAGGTACGCTACGAGCAGTACTTC
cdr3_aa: CSVTGQVRYEQYF

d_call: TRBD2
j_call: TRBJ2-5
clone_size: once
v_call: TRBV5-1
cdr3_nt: TGCGCCAGCAGCTCCTACGGCCTAGCGGGAGCAGGAGAGACCCAGTACTTC
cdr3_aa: CASSSYGLAGAGETQYF

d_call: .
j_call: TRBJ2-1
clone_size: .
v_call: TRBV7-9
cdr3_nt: TGTGCCAGCAGCTTAGCGGGTGCTCGGGGGGCAGCAGTTTTCTTC
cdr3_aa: CASSLAGARGAAVFF

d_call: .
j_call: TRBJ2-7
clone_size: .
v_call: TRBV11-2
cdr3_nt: TGTGCCAGCAGCTTTACACCGGGCTACGAGCAGTACTTC
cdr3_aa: CASSFTPGYEQYF

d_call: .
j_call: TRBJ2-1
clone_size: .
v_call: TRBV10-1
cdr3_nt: TGCGCCAGCAGTGGATTCGGGCTAGCGAGTAGTAATGAGCAGTTCTTC
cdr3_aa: CASSGFGLASSNEQFF

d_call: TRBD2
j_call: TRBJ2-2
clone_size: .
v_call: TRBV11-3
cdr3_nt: TGTGCCAGCAGCTCAGCGGGAGGGCCGACCGGGGAGCTGTTTTTT
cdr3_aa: CASSSAGGPTGELFF

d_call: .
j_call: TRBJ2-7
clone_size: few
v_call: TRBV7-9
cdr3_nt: TGTGCCAGCAGCTTAGGTAGCTACGAGCAGTACTTC
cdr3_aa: CASSLGSYEQYF

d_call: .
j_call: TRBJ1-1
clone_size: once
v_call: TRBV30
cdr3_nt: TGTGCCTGGAGTGTACGGTTTGAAGCTTTCTTT
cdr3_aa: CAWSVRFEAFF

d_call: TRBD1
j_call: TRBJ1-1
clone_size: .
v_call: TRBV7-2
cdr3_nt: TGTGCCAGCAGCCGGGACAGGAACACTGAAGCTTTCTTT
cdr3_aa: CASSRDRNTEAFF

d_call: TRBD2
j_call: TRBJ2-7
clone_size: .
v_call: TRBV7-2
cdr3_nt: TGTGCCAGCAGCTTTTCCCGGACTAGCGGCCACGAGCAGTACTTC
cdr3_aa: CASSFSRTSGHEQYF

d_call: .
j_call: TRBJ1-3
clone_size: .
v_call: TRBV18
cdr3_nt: TGTGCCAGCTCACCTAATTCGCAGGGAAGAAACACCATATATTTT
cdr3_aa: CASSPNSQGRNTIYF

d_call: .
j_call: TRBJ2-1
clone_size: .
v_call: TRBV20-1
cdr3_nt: TGCAGTGCTAGTGAGGTAGCGGCCTACAATGAGCAGTTCTTC
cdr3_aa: CSASEVAAYNEQFF